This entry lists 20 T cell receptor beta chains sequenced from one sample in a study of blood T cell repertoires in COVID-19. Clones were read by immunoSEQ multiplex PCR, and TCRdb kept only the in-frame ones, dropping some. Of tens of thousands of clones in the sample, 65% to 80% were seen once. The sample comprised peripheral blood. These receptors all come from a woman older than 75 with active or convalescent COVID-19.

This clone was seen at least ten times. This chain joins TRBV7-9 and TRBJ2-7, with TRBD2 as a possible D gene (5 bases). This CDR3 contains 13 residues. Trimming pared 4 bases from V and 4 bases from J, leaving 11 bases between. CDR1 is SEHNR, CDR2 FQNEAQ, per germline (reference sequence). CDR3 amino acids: CASSWSGFYEQYF. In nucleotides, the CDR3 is TGTGCCAGCAGCTGGTCGGGATTTTACGAGCAGTACTTC.

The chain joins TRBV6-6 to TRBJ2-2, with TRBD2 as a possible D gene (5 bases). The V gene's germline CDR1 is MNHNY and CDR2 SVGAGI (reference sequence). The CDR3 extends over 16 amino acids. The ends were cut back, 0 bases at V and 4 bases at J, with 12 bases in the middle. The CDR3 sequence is CASSYSVVGSTGELFF. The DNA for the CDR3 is TGTGCCAGCAGTTACTCGGTGGTTGGGAGCACCGGGGAGCTGTTTTTT.

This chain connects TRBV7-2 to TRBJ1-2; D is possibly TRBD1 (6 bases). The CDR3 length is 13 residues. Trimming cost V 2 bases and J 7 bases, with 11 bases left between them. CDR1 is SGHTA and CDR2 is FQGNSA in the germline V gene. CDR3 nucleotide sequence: TGTGCCAGCAGCTTAAACAGGGCTGGTGGCTACACCTTC. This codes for CASSLNRAGGYTF.

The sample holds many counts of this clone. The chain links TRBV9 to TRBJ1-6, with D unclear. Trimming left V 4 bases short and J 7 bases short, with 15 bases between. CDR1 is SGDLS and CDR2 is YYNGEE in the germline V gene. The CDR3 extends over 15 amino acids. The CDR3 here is CASSSDPSGNSPLHF. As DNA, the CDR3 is TGTGCCAGCAGCTCCGATCCCTCGGGGAATTCACCCCTCCACTTT.

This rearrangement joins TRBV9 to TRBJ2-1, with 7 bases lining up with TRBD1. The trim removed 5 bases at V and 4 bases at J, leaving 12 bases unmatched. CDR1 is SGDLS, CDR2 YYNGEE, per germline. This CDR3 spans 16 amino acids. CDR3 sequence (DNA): TGTGCCAGCAGTGAATCCCGGGACAGAGCTTACAATGAGCAGTTCTTC. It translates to CASSESRDRAYNEQFF.

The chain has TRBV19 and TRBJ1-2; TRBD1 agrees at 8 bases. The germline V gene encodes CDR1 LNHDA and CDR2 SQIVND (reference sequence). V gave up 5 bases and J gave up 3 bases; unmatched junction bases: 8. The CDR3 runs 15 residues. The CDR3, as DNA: TGTGCCAGTAGTGGGTGGACAGGGCCGGACTATGGCTACACCTTC. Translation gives CASSGWTGPDYGYTF.

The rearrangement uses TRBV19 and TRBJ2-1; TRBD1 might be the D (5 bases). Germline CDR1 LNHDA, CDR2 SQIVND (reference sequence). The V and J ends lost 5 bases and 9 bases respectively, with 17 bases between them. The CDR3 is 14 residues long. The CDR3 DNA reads TGTGCCAGTAGTCCCCTCGACCAGGGCGTTGAGCAGTTCTTC. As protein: CASSPLDQGVEQFF.

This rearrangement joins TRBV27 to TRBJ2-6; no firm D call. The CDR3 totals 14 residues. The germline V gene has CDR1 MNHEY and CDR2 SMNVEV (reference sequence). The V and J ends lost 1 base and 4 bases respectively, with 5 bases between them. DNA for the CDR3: TGTGCCAGCAGTTTATTTTCGGGGGCCAACGTCCTGACTTTC. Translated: CASSLFSGANVLTF.

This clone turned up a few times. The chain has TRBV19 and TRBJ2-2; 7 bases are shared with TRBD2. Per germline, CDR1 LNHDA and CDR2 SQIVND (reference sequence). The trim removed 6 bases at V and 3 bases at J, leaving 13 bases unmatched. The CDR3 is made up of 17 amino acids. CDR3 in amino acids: CASRGGARVEYTGELFF. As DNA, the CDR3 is TGTGCCAGTAGGGGAGGGGCGAGGGTGGAATACACCGGGGAGCTGTTTTTT.

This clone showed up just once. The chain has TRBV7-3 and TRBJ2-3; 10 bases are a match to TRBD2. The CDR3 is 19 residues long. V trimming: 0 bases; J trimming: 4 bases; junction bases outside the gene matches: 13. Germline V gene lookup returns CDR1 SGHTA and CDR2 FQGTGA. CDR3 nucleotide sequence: TGTGCCAGCAGCTTAACGGCGTCGGCTAGCGGGGGTTTTGCAGATACGCAGTATTTT. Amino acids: CASSLTASASGGFADTQYF.

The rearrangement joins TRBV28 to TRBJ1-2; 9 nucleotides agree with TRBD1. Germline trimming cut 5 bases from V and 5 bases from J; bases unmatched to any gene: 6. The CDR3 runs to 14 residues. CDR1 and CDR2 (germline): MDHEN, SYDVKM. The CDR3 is CASSRTGVFYGYTF. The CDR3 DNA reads TGTGCCAGCAGTAGGACAGGGGTCTTTTATGGCTACACCTTC.

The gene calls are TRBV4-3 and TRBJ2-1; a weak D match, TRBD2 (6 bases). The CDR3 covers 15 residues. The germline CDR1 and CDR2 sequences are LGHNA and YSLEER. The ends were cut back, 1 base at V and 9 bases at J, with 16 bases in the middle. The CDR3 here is CASSQAHGGAGEQFF. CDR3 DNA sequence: TGCGCCAGCAGCCAAGCACATGGCGGGGCTGGTGAGCAGTTCTTC.

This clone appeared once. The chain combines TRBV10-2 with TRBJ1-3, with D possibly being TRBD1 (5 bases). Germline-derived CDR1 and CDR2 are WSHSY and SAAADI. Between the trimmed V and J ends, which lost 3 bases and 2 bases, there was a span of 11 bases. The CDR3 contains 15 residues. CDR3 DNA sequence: TGCGCCAGCAGTGAAGGGGAAAGGGCTGGAAACACCATATATTTT. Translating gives CASSEGERAGNTIYF.

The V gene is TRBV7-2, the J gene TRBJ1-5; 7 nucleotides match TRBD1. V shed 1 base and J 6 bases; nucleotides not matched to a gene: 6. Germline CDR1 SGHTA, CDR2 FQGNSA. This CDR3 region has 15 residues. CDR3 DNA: TGTGCCAGCAGCTTAGTAGGGGGCGTAACTCAGCCCCAGCATTTT. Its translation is CASSLVGGVTQPQHF.

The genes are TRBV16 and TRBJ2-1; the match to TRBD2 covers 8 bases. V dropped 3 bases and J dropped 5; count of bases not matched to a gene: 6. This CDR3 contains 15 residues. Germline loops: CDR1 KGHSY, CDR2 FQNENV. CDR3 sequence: CASSQAGGAHNEQFF. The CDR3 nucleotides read TGTGCCAGCAGCCAGGCCGGGGGGGCCCACAATGAGCAGTTCTTC.

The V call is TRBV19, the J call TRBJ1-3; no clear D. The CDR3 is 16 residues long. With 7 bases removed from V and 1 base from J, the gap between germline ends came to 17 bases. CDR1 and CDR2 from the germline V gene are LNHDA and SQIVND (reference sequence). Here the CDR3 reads CASIPRGGDSGNTIYF. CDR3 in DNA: TGTGCCAGTATCCCCCGTGGCGGCGATTCTGGAAACACCATATATTTT.

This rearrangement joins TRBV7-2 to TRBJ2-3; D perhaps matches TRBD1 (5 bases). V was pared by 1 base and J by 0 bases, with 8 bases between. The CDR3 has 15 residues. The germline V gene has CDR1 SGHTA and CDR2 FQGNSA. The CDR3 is CASSLEAGSTDTQYF. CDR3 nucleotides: TGTGCCAGCAGCTTAGAGGCAGGGAGCACAGATACGCAGTATTTT.

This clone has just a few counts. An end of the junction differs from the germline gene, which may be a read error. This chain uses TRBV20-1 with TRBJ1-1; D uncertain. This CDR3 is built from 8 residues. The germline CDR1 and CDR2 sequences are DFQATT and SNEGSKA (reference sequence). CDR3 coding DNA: TGCAGTGCTAGTGCGGGGATCTTT. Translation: CSASAGIF.

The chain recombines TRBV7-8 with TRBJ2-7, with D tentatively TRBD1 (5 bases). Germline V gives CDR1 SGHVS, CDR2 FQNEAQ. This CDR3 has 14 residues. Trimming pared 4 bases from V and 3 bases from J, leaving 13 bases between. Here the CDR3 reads CASSYGALNYEQYF. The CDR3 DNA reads TGTGCCAGCAGCTATGGGGCCCTGAACTACGAGCAGTACTTC.

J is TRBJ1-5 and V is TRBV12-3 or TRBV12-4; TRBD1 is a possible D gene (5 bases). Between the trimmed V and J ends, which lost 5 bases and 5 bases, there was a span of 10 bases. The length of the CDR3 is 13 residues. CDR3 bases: TGTGCCAGCAGTCAGGGAAGGGATCAGCCCCAGCATTTT. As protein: CASSQGRDQPQHF.